A single T cell receptor (beta chain) is shown here with its context. What it binds is unknown. The sample comes from a study of cytomegalovirus exposure and HLA in healthy donors. Study observations and caveats: DRB1 had the most TCR associations and HLA-C the fewest, a later analysis found, with rates varying by HLA locus. The study listed 164 cytomegalovirus-associated TCR beta chains.

The V gene end was trimmed by 5 bases and the J gene end by 1 base; junction bases not matched to a gene: 4. The CDR3 is 15 amino acids. CDR1 is SGHNT, CDR2 YYREEE, per germline (reference sequence). Primers: 60 Vbeta forward and 13 Jbeta reverse. Per the authors' pipeline: An analysis performed later counted around 86 million unique TCR beta chains (around 10 million of them shared). This table comes from immunoSEQ multiplex PCR, and its TCRdb copy is limited to in-frame clones, with some not included. V, J and clone size were drawn from that table, and D and trimming were deduced from the DNA. The repertoire has about 110,000 clones, 80% of them found once; the top ten carry under 3%.

The clonotype comes from a woman aged 55-69 years in good health and CMV-seropositive. Sequenced sample: PBMCs. J is TRBJ2-1 and V is TRBV5-4; 9 bases match TRBD1. The CDR3 protein is CASRSDRGSYNEQFF. The CDR3 DNA follows: TGTGCCAGCAGATCCGACAGGGGGTCCTACAATGAGCAGTTCTTC.